These 31 T cell receptor beta chains were all obtained from the same sample, sequenced in a study of blood T cell repertoires in COVID-19. Libraries were prepared by immunoSEQ multiplex PCR; TCRdb keeps only in-frame clonotypes and omits some of them. The sample carries roughly 100,000 clones, about nine tenths recorded once. The sequenced sample was peripheral blood. All receptors derive from a woman aged 45 to 65 in a cohort sampled during active COVID-19.

This clone was seen only once. The V and J genes are TRBV5-1 and TRBJ2-2, with 11 bases matching TRBD2. Germline V gene sequence: CDR1 SGHRS, CDR2 YFSETQ. V dropped 4 bases and J dropped 3; count of bases not matched to a gene: 5. The CDR3 extends over 16 amino acids. The chain's CDR3 is CASSRGTSGHTGELFF. The CDR3 DNA is TGCGCCAGCAGCCGAGGGACTAGCGGCCACACCGGGGAGCTGTTTTTT.

This chain connects TRBV29-1 to TRBJ2-1; D may be TRBD1 (5 bases). The CDR3 length is 12 residues. CDR1 and CDR2 from the germline V gene are SQVTM and ANQGSEA. The CDR3 here is CSDSRGFGEQFF. CDR3 bases: TGCAGTGATTCAAGGGGATTCGGTGAGCAGTTCTTC.

This clone showed up just once. The gene calls are TRBV12-1 and TRBJ2-5; the table's TRBD1 call for D was not verified on the DNA. TRBV12-1 is a pseudogene locus. This CDR3 spans 16 amino acids. CDR3 amino acids: CASSIPTGQTQETQYF. The CDR3 coding sequence is TGTGCCAGCTCCATACCGACGGGACAGACCCAAGAGACCCAGTACTTC.

This clone was recorded only once. The chain carries TRBV6-5 and TRBJ2-7; 10 bases match TRBD2. This CDR3 spans 15 amino acids. Per the germline V gene, CDR1 is MNHEY and CDR2 is SVGAGI. V shed 7 bases, J shed 4 bases, and the junction held 10 bases outside the gene matches. The CDR3, as DNA: TGTGCCAGCACCCCTACCGGGACTAGCGCTTACGAGCAGTACTTC. Translating it yields CASTPTGTSAYEQYF.

The V and J genes are TRBV7-3 and TRBJ1-6; D uncertain. CDR1 is SGHTA and CDR2 is FQGTGA in the germline V gene. V gave up 0 bases and J gave up 0 bases, with 6 bases separating them. The CDR3 is 16 amino acids. The CDR3 here is CASSLTASSYNSPLHF. CDR3 in DNA: TGTGCCAGCAGCTTAACTGCGAGCTCCTATAATTCACCCCTCCACTTT.

The V gene is TRBV3-1 (or the pseudogene TRBV3-2), the J gene TRBJ2-3; tentatively, D is TRBD1 (6 bases). The CDR3 runs 14 residues. Per germline, CDR1 LGHDT and CDR2 YNNKEL (reference sequence). V was shortened by 10 bases and J by 2 bases, with 16 bases between the two germline ends. In nucleotides, the CDR3 is TGTGCCACCTCCGGAGGACAGCTCACAGATACGCAGTATTTT. It is translated as CATSGGQLTDTQYF.

This chain joins TRBV6-2 or TRBV6-3 and TRBJ1-2; a possible D gene is TRBD1 (6 bases). The CDR3 totals 17 residues. V dropped 6 bases and J dropped 0 bases, with 20 bases sitting between them. Germline V gene lookup returns CDR1 MNHEY and CDR2 SVGEGT. The CDR3 protein is CASSPLPSTGSNYGYTF. The CDR3 DNA reads as TGTGCCAGCAGCCCCCTCCCATCGACAGGATCTAACTATGGCTACACCTTC.

The V gene is TRBV2, the J gene TRBJ2-3; D ambiguous. The V gene's germline CDR1 is SNHLY and CDR2 FYNNEI. V was shortened by 7 bases and J by 3 bases, with 11 bases between the two germline ends. This CDR3 contains 13 residues. The chain's CDR3 is CASKLARTDTQYF. CDR3 DNA: TGTGCCAGCAAGTTAGCCCGAACAGATACGCAGTATTTT.

For the CDR3, the DNA is TGCACCAGCAGCCAAGCAATCAGGGGCGGCCTAAGAAATACTGAAGCTTTCTTT. This gives the protein CTSSQAIRGGLRNTEAFF. The chain couples TRBV1 to TRBJ1-1; the listed D gene, TRBD1, was not tested against the DNA. TRBV1 is reported as a pseudogene. The CDR3 is 18 amino acids.

The V call is TRBV10-2, the J call TRBJ2-7, with D possibly matching TRBD2 (5 bases). The CDR3 has 12 residues. Trimming cost V 8 bases and J 4 bases, with 12 bases left between them. Germline V lookup: CDR1 WSHSY, CDR2 SAAADI. The CDR3 DNA reads as TGCGCCAGCCGAGCCAGCGGATACGAGCAGTACTTC. Translating it yields CASRASGYEQYF.

The rearrangement uses TRBV19 and TRBJ2-7; 9 bases line up with TRBD1. The CDR3 is made up of 12 amino acids. Germline V lookup: CDR1 LNHDA, CDR2 SQIVND (reference sequence). Losses at the gene ends were 9 bases for V and 4 bases for J; bases not matched to a gene: 4. CDR3 protein: CASGQGYYEQYF. In DNA form, the CDR3 reads TGTGCCAGCGGACAGGGGTATTACGAGCAGTACTTC.

This chain joins TRBV5-1 and TRBJ1-1; a weak D match, TRBD1 (5 bases). V was shortened by 0 bases and J by 6 bases, with 15 bases between the two germline ends. CDR1 and CDR2 (germline): SGHRS, YFSETQ. This CDR3 is 15 amino acids long. CDR3 in amino acids: CASSLAGILDPEAFF. The CDR3, as DNA: TGCGCCAGCAGCTTGGCAGGGATTCTGGATCCTGAAGCTTTCTTT.

This clone showed up just once. The chain has TRBV11-2 and TRBJ2-1; TRBD2 is a possible D gene (5 bases). The CDR3 covers 17 residues. Trimming took 5 bases from V and 2 from J, leaving 19 bases between them. Germline CDR1 reads SGHAT; CDR2 reads FQNNGV. The CDR3 protein is CASSPGVRVAPYNEQFF. As DNA, the CDR3 is TGTGCCAGCAGCCCCGGGGTTAGGGTAGCGCCCTACAATGAGCAGTTCTTC.

This chain joins TRBV7-9 and TRBJ1-4; TRBD1 matches 8 bases. V dropped 3 bases and J dropped 6; count of bases not matched to a gene: 6. CDR1 and CDR2 (germline): SEHNR, FQNEAQ (reference sequence). The CDR3 consists of 15 residues. The CDR3 DNA reads as TGTGCCAGCAGCTTTTCAGGGGGCGGCGATGAAAAACTGTTTTTT. This sequence encodes CASSFSGGGDEKLFF.

The chain couples TRBV4-1 to TRBJ2-7, with TRBD1 matching 9 bases. J lost 3 bases, V lost 3 bases, and 6 bases had no gene match. This CDR3 comprises 15 residues. Germline V gene data show CDR1 as MGHRA and CDR2 as YSYEKL. CDR3 sequence (DNA): TGCGCCAGCAGCCATCCGGGACAGGGCTTCTACGAGCAGTACTTC. Translated, it gives CASSHPGQGFYEQYF.

The chain joins TRBV18 to TRBJ1-1; D unclear. The germline gives CDR1 KGHSH, CDR2 LQKENI. The CDR3 runs 13 residues. V shed 8 bases and J shed 0 bases, with 10 bases lying between them. CDR3 coding DNA: TGTGCCAGCGACAACAGTTTGAACACTGAAGCTTTCTTT. This translates into CASDNSLNTEAFF.

V usage is TRBV19 and J usage is TRBJ2-5, with 7 positions matching TRBD2. The CDR3 covers 14 residues. CDR1 and CDR2 from the germline V gene are LNHDA and SQIVND (reference sequence). The trim removed 6 bases at V and 5 bases at J, leaving 9 bases unmatched. The CDR3 is CASSRRDYLETQYF. The CDR3 DNA sequence: TGTGCCAGTAGCCGCCGGGACTATCTGGAGACCCAGTACTTC.

The rearrangement links TRBV7-8 to TRBJ2-1, with D perhaps TRBD1 (6 bases). V was pared by 5 bases and J by 0 bases, with 14 bases between. CDR3 length: 16 residues. The V gene's germline CDR1 is SGHVS and CDR2 FQNEAQ. The CDR3 sequence is CASSRNRVSSYNEQFF. DNA for the CDR3: TGTGCCAGCAGCCGGAACAGGGTTAGCTCCTACAATGAGCAGTTCTTC.

The chain joins TRBV10-1 to TRBJ2-3; 8 bases fit TRBD2. This CDR3 is built from 15 residues. CDR1 is WNHNN, CDR2 SYGVQD, per germline (reference sequence). The V and J ends lost 3 bases and 2 bases, in that order; junction bases with no gene match: 4. CDR3 in DNA: TGCGCCAGCAGTGAAGCGGGGGTAGACACAGATACGCAGTATTTT. It specifies CASSEAGVDTDTQYF.

The rearrangement links TRBV5-4 to TRBJ2-7; D possibly corresponds to TRBD1 (5 bases). The CDR3 spans 15 residues. The germline CDR1 and CDR2 sequences are SGHNT and YYREEE (reference sequence). The V end was cut by 0 bases, the J end by 2 bases, with 12 bases between. The CDR3 protein is CASSLGAGITYEQYF. The CDR3 DNA follows: TGTGCCAGCAGCTTGGGAGCAGGGATAACCTACGAGCAGTACTTC.

The V gene is TRBV18, the J gene TRBJ1-1; D is undetermined. V was clipped by 1 base and J by 4 bases, with 13 bases between them. The CDR3 has 15 amino acids. Germline values: CDR1 KGHSH, CDR2 LQKENI. Here the CDR3 reads CASSPRREAGTEAFF. The CDR3, as DNA: TGTGCCAGCTCACCACGGAGAGAAGCGGGCACTGAAGCTTTCTTT.

This chain connects TRBV14 to TRBJ1-2, with a weak D call TRBD1 (5 bases). The CDR3 runs to 14 residues. Germline values: CDR1 SGHDN, CDR2 FVKESK. Trimming pared 3 bases from V and 5 bases from J, leaving 13 bases between. The CDR3 DNA follows: TGTGCCAGCAGCCAGGCCGACAGAAAATATGGCTACACCTTC. Protein product: CASSQADRKYGYTF.

Here the CDR3 reads CASSVSAGSYEQYF. In nucleotides, the CDR3 is TGTGCCAGCAGTGTATCGGCGGGTTCCTACGAGCAGTACTTC. V and J are TRBV6-4 and TRBJ2-7, with D perhaps TRBD2 (5 bases). Between the trimmed V and J ends, which lost 4 bases and 1 base, there was a span of 11 bases. Germline CDR1 reads MRHNA; CDR2 reads SNTAGT. The CDR3 has 14 residues.

The gene calls are TRBV18 and TRBJ2-5; D is undetermined. The length of the CDR3 is 13 residues. Trimming removed 2 bases at V and 5 bases at J, with 9 bases between. Per the germline V gene, CDR1 is KGHSH and CDR2 is LQKENI. The DNA of the CDR3 is TGTGCCAGCTCACCATTTGAGGAGGAGACCCAGTACTTC. It is translated as CASSPFEEETQYF.

J is TRBJ1-5 and V is TRBV28; no reliable D call. Germline lookup yields CDR1 MDHEN and CDR2 SYDVKM. This CDR3 contains 14 residues. The V and J ends lost 7 bases and 4 bases respectively, with 14 bases between them. The CDR3 sequence: CASTTTVVNQPQHF. DNA of the CDR3: TGTGCCAGCACCACGACTGTCGTAAATCAGCCCCAGCATTTT.

The chain links TRBV7-8 to TRBJ2-5, with 10 bases identical to TRBD2. The CDR3 extends over 14 amino acids. J lost 4 bases, V lost 5 bases, and 4 bases had no gene match. The germline V gene has CDR1 SGHVS and CDR2 FQNEAQ. CDR3: CASSTWTSGETQYF. CDR3 bases: TGTGCCAGCAGCACCTGGACTAGCGGAGAGACCCAGTACTTC.

The CDR3 region has the DNA TGTGCCAGCAGTGGCCCCCGACTAGCGGGGACAGATACGCAGTATTTT. Protein sequence: CASSGPRLAGTDTQYF. The V call is TRBV2, the J call TRBJ2-3; 11 positions agree with TRBD2. Germline V gene lookup returns CDR1 SNHLY and CDR2 FYNNEI. CDR3 length equals 16 residues. V lost 4 bases to trimming and J lost 3 bases; unmatched junction nucleotides: 6.

In its sample, this clone was seen once. The chain couples TRBV28 to TRBJ1-2; 8 bases fit TRBD1. V trimming: 8 bases; J trimming: 7 bases; junction bases outside the gene matches: 12. The CDR3 extends over 14 amino acids. Per the germline V gene, CDR1 is MDHEN and CDR2 is SYDVKM. Written as DNA, the CDR3 is TGTGCCAGCGTTACAAGGACAGGGTTATTTGGCTACACCTTC. This encodes CASVTRTGLFGYTF.

A single count supports this clone. V gene TRBV24-1 combines with J gene TRBJ2-1; TRBD1 might be the D (5 bases). Trimming took off 3 bases at V and 8 bases at J, with 16 bases between the two ends. Germline CDR1 reads KGHDR; CDR2 reads SFDVKD. CDR3 size: 15 residues. The CDR3 reads CATSDPHQGVDEQFF. The CDR3 DNA is TGTGCCACCAGTGATCCTCATCAGGGTGTCGATGAGCAGTTCTTC.

The genes are TRBV10-1 and TRBJ2-5; D gene uncertain. This CDR3 contains 14 residues. The germline CDR1 and CDR2 sequences are WNHNN and SYGVQD (reference sequence). Deletions cut 6 bases from V and 1 base from J, with 12 bases between. The CDR3 DNA is TGCGCCAGCAGCCCTGGGCGCAGCCAAGAGACCCAGTACTTC. It encodes CASSPGRSQETQYF.

The chain carries TRBV11-3 and TRBJ1-2, with D possibly TRBD1 on 6 matching bases. In germline, CDR1 is SGHNT, CDR2 YENEEA. With 5 bases removed from V and 0 bases from J, the gap between germline ends came to 16 bases. This CDR3 spans 16 amino acids. In DNA form, the CDR3 reads TGTGCCAGCAGCACGCGTTCAGGGGCCGCTAACTATGGCTACACCTTC. It yields the protein CASSTRSGAANYGYTF. The full variable domain, completed using reference TRBV11-3 and TRBJ1-2, is EAGVVQSPRYKIIEKKQPVAFWCNPISGHNTLYWYLQNLGQGPELLIRYENEEAVDDSQLPKDRFSAERLKGVDSTLKIQPAELGDSAVYLCASSTRSGAANYGYTFGSGTRLTVV.